These 27 T cell receptor beta chains were all obtained from the same sample, sequenced in a study of response to subunit inactivated influenza vaccine. Using its own MiXCR run on the RT-PCR reads, TCRdb lists one record per CDR3 protein. The sample records 550,000 to 800,000 distinct CDR3 sequences, more than 15% being singletons. The sample consisted of PBMCs from blood, taken roughly 12 days after vaccination. The receptor set was obtained from a man over 45 who received an inactivated influenza vaccine.

This clonotype occurred a few times. The chain's CDR3 is CASRQGATYNEQFF. The CDR3 DNA reads as TGTGCCAGCCGACAGGGGGCGACCTACAATGAGCAGTTCTTC. The rearrangement links TRBV5-5 to TRBJ2-1; the match to TRBD1 covers 10 bases. Trimming took 7 bases from V and 2 from J; bases not matched to a gene: 3. Looked up from germline, CDR1 is SGHKS and CDR2 is YYEKEE (reference sequence). This CDR3 has 14 amino acids. Supplemented by reference TRBV5-5 and TRBJ2-1, the full variable domain reads DAGVTQSPTHLIKTRGQQVTLRCSPISGHKSVSWYQQVLGQGPQFIFQYYEKEERGRGNFPDRFSARQFPNYSSELNVNALLLGDSALYLCASRQGATYNEQFFGPGTRLTVL.

J is TRBJ2-7 and V is TRBV11-2; 10 bases map to TRBD1. Losses at the gene ends were 4 bases for V and 0 bases for J; bases not matched to a gene: 6. The CDR3 contains 16 residues. Germline loops: CDR1 SGHAT, CDR2 FQNNGV. The CDR3 region has the DNA TGTGCCAGCAGCTCCCTCCGGGACAGGGGCTCCTACGAGCAGTACTTC. This encodes CASSSLRDRGSYEQYF. The complete variable domain, with remaining parts taken from reference TRBV11-2 and TRBJ2-7, reads EAGVAQSPRYKIIEKRQSVAFWCNPISGHATLYWYQQILGQGPKLLIQFQNNGVVDDSQLPKDRFSAERLKGVDSTLKIQPAKLEDSAVYLCASSSLRDRGSYEQYFGPGTRLTVT.

The genes are TRBV6-5 and TRBJ1-3; D possibly corresponds to TRBD1 (6 bases). This CDR3 comprises 17 residues. V shed 2 bases and J shed 0 bases, with 14 bases lying between them. Germline V gene lookup returns CDR1 MNHEY and CDR2 SVGAGI. CDR3 loop: CASSYRRGQNSGNTIYF. Written as DNA, the CDR3 is TGTGCCAGCAGTTACCGTCGGGGGCAAAACTCTGGAAACACCATATATTTT.

The genes are TRBV5-5 and TRBJ1-1, with TRBD1 matching over 12 bases. CDR3 size: 15 residues. V lost 4 bases to trimming and J lost 7 bases; unmatched junction nucleotides: 8. In germline, CDR1 is SGHKS, CDR2 YYEKEE (reference sequence). This CDR3 is CASSIAGTGGFEAFF. CDR3 nucleotide sequence: TGTGCCAGCAGCATCGCCGGGACAGGGGGCTTTGAAGCTTTCTTT.

V usage is TRBV7-2 and J usage is TRBJ2-6, with a tentative D call TRBD2 (6 bases). The CDR3 contains 15 residues. Germline assignment: CDR1 SGHTA and CDR2 FQGNSA. V was cut by 5 bases and J by 3 bases, with 11 bases left in between. CDR3 sequence reads: CASSPPGLGANVLTF. CDR3 DNA: TGTGCCAGCAGCCCGCCGGGACTTGGGGCCAACGTCCTGACTTTC.

This clonotype was picked up many times. This chain connects TRBV5-1 to TRBJ2-2; D may be TRBD1 (6 bases). The V gene's germline CDR1 is SGHRS and CDR2 YFSETQ. The V end was cut by 4 bases, the J end by 3 bases, with 13 bases between. There are 15 residues in the CDR3. The CDR3 protein is CASSIGSGDTGELFF. The CDR3 DNA sequence: TGCGCCAGCAGCATAGGATCAGGGGACACCGGGGAGCTGTTTTTT.

The chain carries TRBV20-1 and TRBJ2-5; possible D gene TRBD1, 6 bases. The CDR3 covers 14 residues. Germline CDR1 is DFQATT and CDR2 is SNEGSKA (reference sequence). V dropped 3 bases and J dropped 9 bases, with 20 bases sitting between them. The CDR3 is CSARAPTGLWAQYF. In DNA form, the CDR3 reads TGCAGTGCTAGGGCCCCTACAGGGCTGTGGGCCCAGTACTTC.

This clonotype was seen at least ten times. This sequence joins TRBV9 and TRBJ2-1, with D tentatively TRBD2 (6 bases). Germline V gene lookup returns CDR1 SGDLS and CDR2 YYNGEE. V shed 0 bases and J shed 3 bases, with 13 bases lying between them. This CDR3 contains 16 residues. CDR3 loop: CASSVGRGPRYNEQFF. Written as DNA, the CDR3 is TGTGCCAGCAGCGTAGGGCGGGGTCCCCGCTACAATGAGCAGTTCTTC.

V and J are TRBV7-8 and TRBJ2-1, with D maybe TRBD2 (5 bases). The V gene lost 1 base and the J gene lost 2 bases, with 9 bases spanning the gap. Germline lookup yields CDR1 SGHVS and CDR2 FQNEAQ. The CDR3 loop spans 15 amino acids. The CDR3, as DNA: TGTGCCAGCAGCTTAGTAGCGAGCCCCTACAATGAGCAGTTCTTC. This sequence encodes CASSLVASPYNEQFF.

This clonotype was seen more than once but under ten times. The chain is built from TRBV24-1 and TRBJ2-2, with 8 bases fitting TRBD2. V trimming: 4 bases; J trimming: 6 bases; junction bases outside the gene matches: 9. This CDR3 is built from 16 residues. Germline V gene lookup returns CDR1 KGHDR and CDR2 SFDVKD. The CDR3 bases are TGTGCCACCAGTGAGCTGGGTCGGGGGGGCTCCGGGGAGCTGTTTTTT. Translating it yields CATSELGRGGSGELFF.

The V call is TRBV11-2, the J call TRBJ1-2; possibly TRBD1 for D (6 bases). Deletions cut 0 bases from V and 0 bases from J, with 17 bases between. This CDR3 contains 18 residues. Per the germline V gene, CDR1 is SGHAT and CDR2 is FQNNGV. In DNA, the CDR3 is TGTGCCAGCAGCTTAGATCGCGGGGGGGGGCCTTCTAACTATGGCTACACCTTC. Protein: CASSLDRGGGPSNYGYTF.

The chain carries TRBV7-2 and TRBJ2-5, with D perhaps TRBD1 or TRBD2 (6 bases each). Germline V gene data show CDR1 as SGHTA and CDR2 as FQGNSA. V gave up 5 bases and J gave up 4 bases, with 14 bases separating them. There are 14 residues in the CDR3. CDR3 bases: TGTGCCAGCAGCCCCGGGGGCGTTGGAGAGACCCAGTACTTC. Amino acid sequence: CASSPGGVGETQYF.

This clonotype was observed at least ten times. V usage is TRBV10-3 and J usage is TRBJ1-1; 10 bases are shared with TRBD1. Germline V gene data show CDR1 as ENHRY and CDR2 as SYGVKD. The CDR3 has 15 residues. J lost 1 base, V lost 7 bases, and 6 bases had no gene match. The CDR3 DNA follows: TGTGCCATCAAAGGGACAGGGGCCCAGAACACTGAAGCTTTCTTT. This sequence encodes CAIKGTGAQNTEAFF.

There are many counts of this clonotype. The chain has TRBV15 and TRBJ1-4; no firm D call. V was cut by 0 bases and J by 3 bases, with 8 bases left in between. The germline V gene has CDR1 LNHNV and CDR2 YYDKDF (reference sequence). CDR3 length equals 15 residues. This chain's CDR3 is CATSRDRRANEKLFF. The DNA of the CDR3 is TGTGCCACCAGCAGAGACCGACGGGCTAATGAAAAACTGTTTTTT.

The chain couples TRBV7-9 to TRBJ1-5; D might be TRBD1 (5 bases). CDR3 length equals 14 residues. V lost 4 bases, J lost 5 bases, and 12 bases lay in between. Per germline, CDR1 SEHNR and CDR2 FQNEAQ (reference sequence). DNA for the CDR3: TGTGCCAGCAGCTCGCAGGGCTGGGATCAGCCCCAGCATTTT. This translates into CASSSQGWDQPQHF.

This chain joins TRBV20-1 and TRBJ2-1; 7 bases line up with TRBD2. The junction had 17 bases not matched to a gene; V was cut back by 6 bases and J by 0 bases. CDR3 length: 18 amino acids. Germline V gene sequence: CDR1 DFQATT, CDR2 SNEGSKA (reference sequence). The CDR3, as DNA: TGCAGTGCGAGAAGGCTGGCGACTAGCCGCAGCTCCTACAATGAGCAGTTCTTC. Its translation: CSARRLATSRSSYNEQFF.

This rearrangement joins TRBV19 to TRBJ2-3; 9 bases agree with TRBD1. V was pared by 2 bases and J by 6 bases, with 12 bases of the junction left unmatched. The CDR3 spans 17 residues. Germline V gene lookup returns CDR1 LNHDA and CDR2 SQIVND (reference sequence). Written as DNA, the CDR3 is TGTGCCAGTAGTATAACGGGACAGGGATCGGGTACGGATACGCAGTATTTT. As protein: CASSITGQGSGTDTQYF.

This clonotype was seen a few times. J is TRBJ1-4 and V is TRBV7-2; 8 bases fit TRBD1. The ends lost 5 bases at V and 8 bases at J; junction bases unmatched: 10. Looked up from germline, CDR1 is SGHTA and CDR2 is FQGNSA. CDR3 length: 15 residues. This CDR3 is CASSPQGGLNEKLFF. DNA for the CDR3: TGTGCCAGCAGCCCACAGGGGGGACTAAACGAAAAACTGTTTTTT.

This clonotype appeared a few times. The V call is TRBV7-2, the J call TRBJ2-7; 11 nucleotides line up with TRBD2. The CDR3 contains 14 residues. Looked up from germline, CDR1 is SGHTA and CDR2 is FQGNSA. The V gene end was trimmed by 5 bases and the J gene end by 2 bases; junction bases not matched to a gene: 2. CDR3 DNA sequence: TGTGCCAGCAGCCCGGGACTAGCGGCCTACGAGCAGTACTTC. Translating it yields CASSPGLAAYEQYF.

The V gene is TRBV10-3, the J gene TRBJ2-1; no firm D call. CDR1 is ENHRY, CDR2 SYGVKD, per germline. The CDR3 sequence is 12 residues long. V was trimmed by 4 bases and J by 5 bases, leaving 6 bases between them. This chain's CDR3 is CAISGVNNEQFF. The CDR3 DNA reads TGTGCCATCAGTGGAGTAAACAATGAGCAGTTCTTC.

This rearrangement joins TRBV20-1 to TRBJ2-5; 8 bases align to TRBD2. Germline V gene sequence: CDR1 DFQATT, CDR2 SNEGSKA (reference sequence). The CDR3 extends over 19 amino acids. Trimming removed 3 bases from V and 4 bases from J; junction bases left unmatched: 22. The CDR3 reads CSARGTHKLADFTAETQYF. The CDR3, as DNA: TGCAGTGCTAGGGGGACCCATAAACTAGCGGACTTTACGGCAGAGACCCAGTACTTC.

This clonotype appeared many times. This chain links TRBV25-1 with TRBJ2-1; 9 bases are a match to TRBD1. V lost 6 bases, J lost 6 bases, and 3 bases stayed unmatched. CDR3 length: 13 residues. The V gene's germline CDR1 is MGHDK and CDR2 SYGVNS. The CDR3 sequence is CASSTTGGNEQFF. The CDR3 bases are TGTGCCAGCAGCACGACAGGGGGCAATGAGCAGTTCTTC.

The rearrangement joins TRBV4-3 to TRBJ2-1; 7 bases align to TRBD1. J gave up 0 bases and V 0 bases, and 8 bases lay outside the gene matches. This CDR3 contains 18 residues. Looked up from germline, CDR1 is LGHNA and CDR2 is YSLEER. The CDR3 protein is CASSQDPPGGFSYNEQFF. CDR3 DNA: TGCGCCAGCAGCCAAGATCCGCCAGGGGGTTTCTCCTACAATGAGCAGTTCTTC.

The chain uses TRBV7-2 and TRBJ2-3; D unclear. V shed 5 bases and J shed 0 bases, with 15 bases lying between them. The CDR3 is 16 amino acids. Germline assignment: CDR1 SGHTA and CDR2 FQGNSA. In nucleotides, the CDR3 is TGTGCCAGCAGCCCAATGGGATATACTAGCACAGATACGCAGTATTTT. Residues: CASSPMGYTSTDTQYF.

CDR3 region: CASRIGVMNTEAFF. The CDR3 DNA reads as TGTGCCAGCAGAATAGGGGTAATGAACACTGAAGCTTTCTTT. The chain couples TRBV28 to TRBJ1-1, with a weak D call TRBD1 (5 bases). There are 14 residues in the CDR3. Between the trimmed V and J ends, which lost 6 bases and 0 bases, there was a span of 11 bases. Germline V CDR1 and CDR2: MDHEN, SYDVKM. The complete variable domain, with remaining parts taken from reference TRBV28 and TRBJ1-1, reads DVKVTQSSRYLVKRTGEKVFLECVQDMDHENMFWYRQDPGLGLRLIYFSYDVKMKEKGDIPEGYSVSREKKERFSLILESASTNQTSMYLCASRIGVMNTEAFFGQGTRLTVV.

About this clonotype: Being one base from a much bigger clone, this may be a read error. The V call is TRBV7-9, the J call TRBJ2-1, with 11 bases identical to TRBD1. Germline V lookup: CDR1 SEHNR, CDR2 FQNEAQ (reference sequence). This CDR3 contains 15 residues. CDR3 coding DNA: TGTACCAGCAGTCACGGGACAGGGGGCTACAATGAGCAGTTCTTC. This encodes CTSSHGTGGYNEQFF.

The chain employs TRBV5-1 and TRBJ2-6; 10 positions agree with TRBD1. This CDR3 spans 17 amino acids. Trimming removed 4 bases from V and 2 bases from J; junction bases left unmatched: 6. CDR1 and CDR2 from the germline V gene are SGHRS and YFSETQ. CDR3 sequence: CASSKTGTGAGANVLTF. CDR3 DNA sequence: TGCGCCAGCAGCAAAACCGGGACAGGGGCTGGGGCCAACGTCCTGACTTTC.